The 27 T cell receptor beta chains listed next were all sequenced from one sample in a study of T cells in Graves' hyperthyroidism and ophthalmopathy. RNA transcripts provided the source from which TCR beta CDR3 regions were amplified. The study used the HTBI primer set for a first-round RT-PCR of the TCR CDR3. TCRdb analysed the multiplex PCR reads with MiXCR anew, one entry per CDR3 protein. The data contain around 430,000 distinct CDR3 sequences, around 14% of them singletons. Sequences were obtained from blood. These receptors all stem from a woman in her thirties with Graves' hyperthyroidism.

Many counts were recorded for this clonotype. This sequence joins TRBV28 and TRBJ2-7, with TRBD2 matching 9 bases. The CDR3 length is 13 residues. J lost 2 bases, V lost 7 bases, and 3 bases had no gene match. Germline CDR1 is MDHEN and CDR2 is SYDVKM. This CDR3 reads CASMAGGPYEQYF. The CDR3 coding sequence is TGTGCCAGCATGGCGGGAGGGCCCTACGAGCAGTACTTC.

This clonotype was counted ten times or more. The genes are TRBV3-1 and TRBJ2-7; 13 bases map to TRBD2. This CDR3 spans 14 amino acids. CDR1 and CDR2 from the germline V gene are LGHDT and YNNKEL (reference sequence). V trimming: 8 bases; J trimming: 2 bases; junction bases outside the gene matches: 3. The CDR3 region is CASGTSGRAYEQYF. DNA for the CDR3: TGTGCCAGCGGTACTAGCGGGAGGGCCTACGAGCAGTACTTC.

This clonotype has a handful of counts. V is TRBV5-1 and J is TRBJ1-2; a weak D match, TRBD1 (5 bases). Trimming took off 4 bases at V and 5 bases at J, with 21 bases between the two ends. This CDR3 has 16 amino acids. The germline gives CDR1 SGHRS, CDR2 YFSETQ. In nucleotides, the CDR3 is TGCGCCAGCAGCCAGATGGGGAAGGGAGGGGCGTATGGCTACACCTTC. This gives the protein CASSQMGKGGAYGYTF.

This clonotype has a count of ten or more. This rearrangement joins TRBV27 to TRBJ2-1; D remains ambiguous. The V gene lost 3 bases and the J gene lost 1 base, with 10 bases spanning the gap. The CDR3 consists of 15 residues. CDR1 and CDR2 from the germline V gene are MNHEY and SMNVEV (reference sequence). The CDR3 is CASSLIPESYNEQFF. The CDR3 DNA reads TGTGCCAGCAGTTTGATCCCGGAATCCTACAATGAGCAGTTCTTC.

This clonotype was detected many times. The J gene is TRBJ2-1, the V gene TRBV18; TRBD1 agrees at 8 bases. The CDR3 length is 18 residues. Germline CDR1 is KGHSH and CDR2 is LQKENI. V dropped 2 bases and J dropped 6; count of bases not matched to a gene: 15. CDR3 nucleotide sequence: TGTGCCAGCTCACCATTTGGGGTGGGGACAGGTAGAACCAATGAGCAGTTCTTC. This sequence encodes CASSPFGVGTGRTNEQFF.

The rearrangement joins TRBV20-1 to TRBJ1-5, with D maybe TRBD1 (5 bases). This CDR3 region has 12 residues. Germline CDR1 is DFQATT and CDR2 is SNEGSKA (reference sequence). V was cut by 4 bases and J by 7 bases, with 11 bases left in between. The CDR3 spells CSATGPGQPQHF. CDR3 in DNA: TGCAGTGCTACAGGGCCGGGCCAGCCCCAGCATTTT.

Concerning this clonotype itself: The CDR3 does not end in the conserved phenylalanine or tryptophan, so this is likely a read error. This rearrangement joins TRBV3-1 to TRBJ2-5; TRBD2 matches at 10 bases. The CDR3 spans 16 residues. The germline V gene has CDR1 LGHDT and CDR2 YNNKEL (reference sequence). V dropped 3 bases and J dropped 4; count of bases not matched to a gene: 8. CDR3 sequence (DNA): TGTGCCAGCAGCCAGGCTTCCGGGACTAGCGCAGAGACCCAGTACTCC. Its translation: CASSQASGTSAETQYS.

This clonotype was detected a few times. J is TRBJ2-7 and V is TRBV5-4, with D possibly matching TRBD2 (6 bases). Germline V gene lookup returns CDR1 SGHNT and CDR2 YYREEE (reference sequence). Trimming took 3 bases from V and 0 from J, leaving 13 bases between them. This CDR3 has 15 residues. The DNA for the CDR3 is TGTGCCAGCAGCTCCACGGTAGCGGCCTCCTACGAGCAGTACTTC. Encoded protein: CASSSTVAASYEQYF.

This clonotype has ten or more counts. The V gene is TRBV27, the J gene TRBJ1-1, with TRBD1 identical over 7 bases. The CDR3 length is 15 residues. J lost 5 bases, V lost 5 bases, and 11 bases had no gene match. The germline gives CDR1 MNHEY, CDR2 SMNVEV (reference sequence). This CDR3 is CASSKRDSRQTEAFF. The DNA of the CDR3 is TGTGCCAGCAGTAAACGGGACAGTAGGCAAACTGAAGCTTTCTTT.

The CDR3 nucleotides read TGCGCCAGCAGCTCCAGCGAGTCCTACGAGCAGTACTTC. It encodes CASSSSESYEQYF. V usage is TRBV5-1 and J usage is TRBJ2-7; no clear D gene. CDR3 length equals 13 residues. Trimming took off 3 bases at V and 1 base at J, with 8 bases between the two ends. The germline V gene has CDR1 SGHRS and CDR2 YFSETQ.

The rearrangement joins TRBV6-1 to TRBJ1-2; no clear D gene. V was shortened by 6 bases and J by 8 bases, with 10 bases between the two germline ends. Germline CDR1 reads MNHNS; CDR2 reads SASEGT. The CDR3 sequence is 11 residues long. CDR3 in amino acids: CASSQSRGYTF. CDR3 bases: TGTGCCAGCAGCCAAAGCCGAGGCTACACCTTC.

This clonotype appeared a few times. The chain recombines TRBV10-3 with TRBJ2-3; D is undetermined. Germline V lookup: CDR1 ENHRY, CDR2 SYGVKD. This CDR3 contains 10 residues. Trimming took off 6 bases at V and 6 bases at J, with 4 bases between the two ends. CDR3 bases: TGTGCCATCAGGGAGGATACGCAGTATTTT. Translated: CAIREDTQYF.

The chain combines TRBV12-3 or TRBV12-4 with TRBJ1-3; no definite D call. Trimming left V 5 bases short and J 0 bases short, with 11 bases between. This CDR3 contains 15 residues. This chain's CDR3 is CASSPRGVSGNTIYF. The CDR3 bases are TGTGCCAGCAGTCCTCGCGGGGTCTCTGGAAACACCATATATTTT.

Concerning this clonotype: At one end the junction does not follow the germline gene, possibly because of a read error. J is TRBJ1-5 and V is TRBV3-1; D unresolved. The germline CDR1 and CDR2 sequences are LGHDT and YNNKEL (reference sequence). The length of the CDR3 is 15 residues. This chain's CDR3 is CASTQSTLSNQPQHF. The CDR3 DNA reads TGTGCCAGCACCCAATCGACCTTGTCCAATCAGCCCCAGCATTTT.

V is TRBV7-6 and J is TRBJ2-2; D is ambiguous. V lost 1 base to trimming and J lost 0 bases, with 9 bases between them. The length of the CDR3 is 16 residues. The germline CDR1 and CDR2 sequences are SGHVS and FNYEAQ. The CDR3 reads CASSLVRGANTGELFF. The CDR3 DNA is TGTGCCAGCAGCTTAGTGCGCGGCGCGAACACCGGGGAGCTGTTTTTT.

This chain joins TRBV6-1 and TRBJ2-3, with 10 bases that match TRBD2. The J segment lost 3 bases and the V segment lost 7 bases, leaving 7 bases of the junction unmatched. The length of the CDR3 is 15 residues. Germline-derived CDR1 and CDR2 are MNHNS and SASEGT. The CDR3 nucleotides are TGTGCCAGCACTAGCGGGAGTACTTCGACAGATACGCAGTATTTT. It is translated as CASTSGSTSTDTQYF.

This clonotype was found many times. The chain has TRBV27 and TRBJ1-2, with D uncertain. The CDR3 loop spans 15 amino acids. The V end lost 3 bases, the J end lost 3 bases, and 14 bases lay between the germline ends. Per the germline V gene, CDR1 is MNHEY and CDR2 is SMNVEV (reference sequence). In DNA, the CDR3 is TGTGCCAGCAGTTTTAGCCCAGAGGGAGACTATGGCTACACCTTC. As protein: CASSFSPEGDYGYTF.

There are a few counts of this clonotype. J is TRBJ2-3 and V is TRBV5-4, with 11 bases matching TRBD1. The V gene end was trimmed by 4 bases and the J gene end by 4 bases; junction bases not matched to a gene: 5. The germline gives CDR1 SGHNT, CDR2 YYREEE (reference sequence). This CDR3 has 15 amino acids. The CDR3 is CASSIPGQGADTQYF. The CDR3 DNA reads TGTGCCAGCAGCATACCGGGACAGGGGGCAGATACGCAGTATTTT.

V is TRBV4-1 and J is TRBJ2-1; 7 bases match TRBD2. Germline V gene lookup returns CDR1 MGHRA and CDR2 YSYEKL. The CDR3 consists of 13 residues. With V trimmed by 5 bases and J by 4 bases, 2 bases remained unmatched. The CDR3 reads CASSRTRYNEQFF. CDR3 coding DNA: TGCGCCAGCAGCAGGACTAGATACAATGAGCAGTTCTTC.

The rearrangement uses TRBV20-1 and TRBJ1-2; D is possibly TRBD1 (6 bases). V was cut by 6 bases and J by 5 bases, with 13 bases left in between. Germline lookup yields CDR1 DFQATT and CDR2 SNEGSKA (reference sequence). This CDR3 is built from 12 residues. The CDR3 coding sequence is TGCAGTGCGAGGACAGAGGCGTATGGCTACACCTTC. Protein: CSARTEAYGYTF.

V is TRBV10-3 and J is TRBJ2-1; tentatively, D is TRBD2 (5 bases). Trimming shortened V by 10 bases and J by 2 bases, and 15 bases separated the two germline ends. Germline V CDR1 and CDR2: ENHRY, SYGVKD. The CDR3 sequence is 14 residues long. CDR3 coding DNA: TGTGCCAGCTCACCGCAGAGGGCCTACAATGAGCAGTTCTTC. Translating it yields CASSPQRAYNEQFF.

This clonotype was counted many times. V gene TRBV7-9 combines with J gene TRBJ2-1; possibly TRBD2 for D (6 bases). The V gene lost 5 bases and the J gene lost 6 bases, with 11 bases spanning the gap. This CDR3 contains 13 residues. Germline lookup yields CDR1 SEHNR and CDR2 FQNEAQ (reference sequence). Here the CDR3 DNA reads TGTGCCAGCAGCGGGACTGAAGTCAATGAGCAGTTCTTC. It is translated as CASSGTEVNEQFF.

This clonotype was counted ten times or more. The chain's CDR3 is CASGNYEQYF. CDR3 DNA sequence: TGTGCCAGCGGAAACTACGAGCAGTACTTC. The chain uses TRBV3-1 and TRBJ2-7; D gene ambiguous. The CDR3 consists of 10 residues. Germline V gene data show CDR1 as LGHDT and CDR2 as YNNKEL (reference sequence). Trimming stripped 8 bases from V and 3 bases from J, with 5 bases between.

The chain employs TRBV6-1 and TRBJ2-5, with D tentatively TRBD2 (7 bases). Trimming removed 5 bases at V and 3 bases at J, with 16 bases between. CDR1 is MNHNS and CDR2 is SASEGT in the germline V gene. The CDR3 extends over 15 amino acids. The CDR3 is CASSSAEGGKETQYF. The DNA for the CDR3 is TGTGCCAGCAGTTCCGCCGAGGGGGGGAAAGAGACCCAGTACTTC.

This clonotype was observed at least ten times. V is TRBV10-2 and J is TRBJ2-7; either TRBD1 or TRBD2 may fit D (5 bases each). The V and J ends lost 5 bases and 6 bases respectively, with 11 bases between them. CDR3 length: 12 amino acids. CDR1 and CDR2 from the germline V gene are WSHSY and SAAADI. The CDR3: CASSKGRSEQYF. Written as DNA, the CDR3 is TGCGCCAGCAGTAAGGGACGAAGCGAGCAGTACTTC.

In this sample, this clonotype turned up many times. CDR3 residues: CASRTSRQGVHEQYF. The CDR3 bases are TGTGCCAGCAGGACTTCACGACAGGGGGTGCACGAGCAGTACTTC. J is TRBJ2-7 and V is TRBV6-1; the match to TRBD1 covers 9 bases. J was trimmed by 5 bases and V by 6 bases; bases with no gene match: 11. The CDR3 length is 15 residues. CDR1 and CDR2 (germline): MNHNS, SASEGT.

The table lists this clonotype with many counts. V and J are TRBV3-1 and TRBJ2-7; 10 bases are a match to TRBD2. In germline, CDR1 is LGHDT, CDR2 YNNKEL (reference sequence). Trimming removed 4 bases from V and 3 bases from J; junction bases left unmatched: 9. The length of the CDR3 is 16 residues. The CDR3: CASSPRASGSLYEQYF. The CDR3 DNA reads as TGTGCCAGCAGCCCCAGGGCTAGCGGGAGTCTCTACGAGCAGTACTTC.